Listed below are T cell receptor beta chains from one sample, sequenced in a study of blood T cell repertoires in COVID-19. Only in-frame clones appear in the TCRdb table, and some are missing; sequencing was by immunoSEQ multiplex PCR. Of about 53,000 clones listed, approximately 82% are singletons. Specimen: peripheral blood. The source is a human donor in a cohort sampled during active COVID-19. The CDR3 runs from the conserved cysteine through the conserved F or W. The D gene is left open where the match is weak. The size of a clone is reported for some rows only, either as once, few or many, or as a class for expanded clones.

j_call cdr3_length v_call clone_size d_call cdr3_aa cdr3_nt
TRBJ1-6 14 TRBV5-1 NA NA CASSLAQGNSPLHF TGCGCCAGCAGCTTGGCCCAGGGTAATTCACCCCTCCACTTT
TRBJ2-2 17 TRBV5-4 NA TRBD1 CASSPSPGTGGSGELFF TGTGCCAGCAGCCCTTCCCCGGGGACAGGGGGTTCCGGGGAGCTGTTTTTT
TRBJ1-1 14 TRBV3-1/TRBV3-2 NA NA CASSQDREGAEAFF TGTGCCAGCAGCCAAGATCGTGAGGGGGCTGAAGCTTTCTTT
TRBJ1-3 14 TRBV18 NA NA CASSPQGTGNTIYF TGTGCCAGCTCACCGCAGGGAACTGGAAACACCATATATTTT
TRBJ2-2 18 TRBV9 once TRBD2 CASSSRLAGGPNTGELFF TGTGCCAGCAGCTCTCGACTAGCGGGAGGGCCGAACACCGGGGAGCTGTTTTTT
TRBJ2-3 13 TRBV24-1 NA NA CATSGTSTDTQYF TGTGCCACCAGTGGTACTAGCACAGATACGCAGTATTTT
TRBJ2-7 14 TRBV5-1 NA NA CASSLGSGAYEQYF TGCGCCAGCAGCTTGGGATCTGGAGCCTACGAGCAGTACTTC
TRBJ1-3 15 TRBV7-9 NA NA CASSIGSYSGNTIYF TGTGCCAGCAGCATCGGGTCGTACTCTGGAAACACCATATATTTT
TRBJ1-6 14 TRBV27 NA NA CASSFLDLGSPLHF TGTGCCAGCAGTTTTCTGGACTTAGGTTCACCCCTCCACTTT
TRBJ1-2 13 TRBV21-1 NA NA CASSATGFYGYTF TGTGCCAGCAGCGCCACAGGGTTTTATGGCTACACCTTC
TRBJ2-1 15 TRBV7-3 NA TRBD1 CASSRTGNPYNEQFF TGTGCCAGCAGCCGGACAGGGAATCCCTACAATGAGCAGTTCTTC
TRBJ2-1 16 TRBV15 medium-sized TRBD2 CATSRGGSSSYNEQFF TGTGCCACCAGCAGGGGGGGGTCGAGCTCCTACAATGAGCAGTTCTTC
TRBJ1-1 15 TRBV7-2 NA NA CASSSGRQMNTEAFF TGTGCCAGCAGCTCGGGTCGTCAGATGAACACTGAAGCTTTCTTT
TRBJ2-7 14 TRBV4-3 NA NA CASSQDRRGREQYF TGCGCCAGCAGCCAAGATAGGAGGGGTAGGGAGCAGTACTTC
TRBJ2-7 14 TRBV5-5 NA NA CASSLFGAGYEQYF TGTGCCAGCAGCTTGTTTGGGGCCGGCTACGAGCAGTACTTC
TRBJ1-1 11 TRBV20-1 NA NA CSARQGTEAFF TGCAGTGCCCGTCAGGGGACTGAAGCTTTCTTT
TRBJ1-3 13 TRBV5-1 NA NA CASSLGQGNTIYF TGCGCCAGCAGCTTGGGACAGGGAAACACCATATATTTT
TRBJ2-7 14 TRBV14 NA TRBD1 CASNRGQASYEQYF TGTGCCAGCAACAGGGGACAGGCCTCCTACGAGCAGTACTTC
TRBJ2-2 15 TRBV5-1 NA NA CASLSGSTLTGELFF TGCGCCAGCCTTAGCGGTTCGACCCTCACCGGGGAGCTGTTTTTT
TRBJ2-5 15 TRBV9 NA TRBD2 CASSVGGGGAETQYF TGTGCCAGCAGCGTAGGTGGCGGGGGTGCGGAGACCCAGTACTTC
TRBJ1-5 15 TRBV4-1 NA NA CASSTAAGGDQPQHF TGCGCCAGCAGCACGGCGGCGGGGGGAGATCAGCCCCAGCATTTT
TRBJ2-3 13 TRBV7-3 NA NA CASSVRNTDTQYF TGTGCCAGCAGCGTCAGGAACACAGATACGCAGTATTTT
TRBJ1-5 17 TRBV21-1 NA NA CASSKADRSYSNQPQHF TGTGCCAGCAGCAAAGCCGACAGGTCCTATAGCAATCAGCCCCAGCATTTT